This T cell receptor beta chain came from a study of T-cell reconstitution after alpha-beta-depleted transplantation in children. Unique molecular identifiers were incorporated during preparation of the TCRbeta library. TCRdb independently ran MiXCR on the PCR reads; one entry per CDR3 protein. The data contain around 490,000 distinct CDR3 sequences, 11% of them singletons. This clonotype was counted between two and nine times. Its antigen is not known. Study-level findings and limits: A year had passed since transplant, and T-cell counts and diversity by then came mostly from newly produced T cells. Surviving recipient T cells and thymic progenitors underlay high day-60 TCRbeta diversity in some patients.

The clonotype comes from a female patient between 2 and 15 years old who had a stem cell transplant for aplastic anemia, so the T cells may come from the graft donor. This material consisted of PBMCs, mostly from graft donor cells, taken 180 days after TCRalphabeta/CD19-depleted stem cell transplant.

CDR3 region: CASSHPTPQGATEAFF. The CDR3 region has the DNA TGCGCCAGCAGCCACCCTACCCCACAGGGGGCGACTGAAGCTTTCTTT. The chain couples TRBV4-3 to TRBJ1-1; 9 bases line up with TRBD1. The germline gives CDR1 LGHNA, CDR2 YSLEER. The junction had 10 bases not matched to a gene; V was cut back by 3 bases and J by 5 bases. This CDR3 region has 16 residues.